This paragraph covers one T cell receptor beta chain sequence. Here immunoSEQ multiplex PCR was the method, and the copy in TCRdb shows in-frame clones only, minus some. The sample yields around 310,000 clones, 90% seen once. The sample is drawn from a study of blood T cell repertoires in COVID-19. Study overall: Acute and convalescent COVID-19 specimens originated in the United States, Italy and Spain.

CDR3 length equals 14 residues. Germline V CDR1 and CDR2: GTSNPN, SVGIG (reference sequence). V was clipped by 0 bases and J by 7 bases, with 10 bases between them. Sequencing was done on a sample of peripheral blood. This clonotype was obtained from a woman aged 40 to 50 with COVID-19, enrolled during active disease. The chain recombines TRBV30 with TRBJ1-6, with D unclear. The CDR3 is CAWSVLAGNSPLHF. The CDR3 nucleotides are TGTGCCTGGAGTGTACTAGCGGGGAATTCACCCCTCCACTTT.